This T cell receptor (beta chain) emerged from a study of shared clonotypes between healthy human individuals. On this clone: Its target is unknown.

CDR1 and CDR2 from the germline V gene are SGHVS and FNYEAQ. V lost 0 bases to trimming and J lost 3 bases, with 12 bases between them. This CDR3 is built from 15 residues. Study-level points and caveats: Inspection by rarefaction showed sorted-subset sequencing to be incomplete despite large depth.

Sequencing used immunoSEQ multiplex PCR; TCRdb keeps in-frame clones, though not all of them. The profile covers approximately 590,000 clones, with over 95% appearing a single time and less than 0.13% taken by the ten largest. Positively selected for CCR7, the CD45RO-negative cells used as naive CD8 cells excluded terminally differentiated effector memory CD45RA+ cells. Donors, without exception, were Caucasian adults residing in Nashville, Tennessee. Sequencing input: naive CD8+ T cells sorted from blood. The source is a woman aged 25 to 39 in good health. V gene TRBV7-6 combines with J gene TRBJ2-7; D is ambiguous. The CDR3 protein is CASSLADGGDYEQYF. CDR3 sequence (DNA): TGTGCCAGCAGCTTAGCGGACGGTGGGGACTACGAGCAGTACTTC.